The source of this T cell receptor (beta chain) is a study of shared clonotypes between healthy human individuals (dated by TCRdb to 2020 to 2022). Background on the whole study: A couple of women and a few men aged 18 to 49 years were included in the cohort. To increase sequencing depth and limit assay-specific biases, TCR repertoire library preparation and sequencing were carried out by different laboratories using diverse techniques. To estimate repertoire size and how much clonotypes are shared between individuals, the study performed deep sequencing of blood TCR repertoires from about five healthy adults. Per donor, three plates each were used for CD4 naive and CD4 memory, two for CD8 naive, and one for CD8 memory. Each donor's leukapheresis produced roughly between roughly 0.85 and 9.5 billion PBMCs. Broad study findings and their caveats: Rarefaction of sorted-subset datasets indicated incomplete sequencing despite the large sequencing depth. Clonotypes shared by all four sorted-subset donors showed higher generation probabilities than non-shared clonotypes. Only blood was sampled, and tissue TCR repertoires likely differ from those in blood. Naive subsets generally had larger estimated clonotype richness than memory subsets did. The genetic and exposure-history diversity represented was limited by the small number of donors. Across four donors, approximately 4.6% of naive CD4, roughly 3.5% of naive CD8, roughly 2.3% of memory CD4, and 0.4% to 0.45% of memory CD8 clonotypes were shared. Based on pairwise subsampling, the degree of clonotype sharing among donors was expected to be affected by sequencing depth.

Regarding this clone: Its antigen target is currently unknown. No qualities accompany the bases; no much larger clone lies one base away.

The donors were healthy, HIV-negative adults who had no recently reported acute infections or vaccinations. Every donor was a Caucasian adult living in Nashville, Tennessee, USA. CD4+ T cells were enriched by magnetic negative selection, after which naive cells were positively selected on CD45RA and the negative fraction was taken as the memory subset. After blood collection by leukapheresis, PBMCs were isolated using Ficoll-Histopaque density gradient centrifugation and then cryopreserved in the vapor phase of liquid nitrogen. Purity and quantity of every magnetically sorted T cell population were checked by analytical flow cytometry. Genomic DNA was isolated from each sorted fraction and quantified by UV absorbance on a Nanodrop 2000c. TCR CDR3 regions were amplified from genomic DNA by multiplex PCR using the deep immunoSEQ assay. For each cell subset, the extracted genomic DNA was distributed evenly across all wells of several immunoSEQ 96-well plates, and each plate served as one replicate. Each replicate PCR for sorted subsets received about 0.2 ug genomic DNA, equal to tens of thousands of T cell genomes. Purified libraries were quantified with a Qubit 3.0 fluorometer, sized on a Bioanalyzer 2100, and re-quantified with the KAPA Library Quantification kit. Every immunoSEQ 96-well plate was sequenced on a dedicated single-read 150-cycle Illumina NextSeq 550 flow cell. As for how the authors treated the data: The immunoSEQ output contained only junctional sequences without quality scores, so filtering could not match that applied to full-length reads. Sequences were annotated with PyIR, a Python wrapper for IgBLAST v1.9, using IMGT germline references to assign V/J genes and CDR3. Reads were filtered out if the reads had weak V/J assignments (E-value above 1e-6), no CDR3, stop codons, out-of-frame junctions, or ambiguous translated residues. A V3J clonotype was defined by an identical inferred V gene, J gene, and CDR3 amino acid sequence. The percentage overlap between two repertoires was calculated by dividing the number of shared unique clonotypes by the size of the smaller repertoire. Repertoire richness was assessed with RTK rarefaction, the Chao1 estimator, and Recon v2.1 estimates of unobserved clonotypes. Generation probabilities were computed with OLGA for all TCRbeta clonotypes obtained by the gDNA method from several donors. TCRdb retrieved this table from immuneACCESS and kept in-frame rearrangements only. Not all clones are present; in checked studies, unresolved V genes account for under half, and no reason is known for the remainder. The V and J calls and clone size are taken from that table; D and trimming were inferred from the DNA. For this sample the table gives under 2,500,000 clones, of which approximately 95% were detected only once. Around 0.13% of the sample belongs to the ten largest clones.

There are 15 amino acids in the CDR3, from cysteine to phenylalanine inclusive. Here the CDR3 DNA is all that survives: 45 bases in frame from base 1. Cut back by 4 bases and 6 bases, the V and J ends lie 14 bases apart. CDR1 and CDR2 were assigned from the germline V gene as SGHRS and YFSETQ. The sequence came from a man aged 18-30 years in good health. Recombination connected TRBV5-1 to TRBJ1-6, with TRBD1 perhaps the D gene, on 5 matching bases. The sample taken for sequencing was naive CD4+ T cells sorted from blood. The label giving this sample's cell subset or site can be read as: CD45RA+ positively selected. The nucleotide sequence reads as follows: TGCGCCAGCAGCCCAGATCTCGGGGGTAATTCACCCCTCCACTTT. It translates to CASSPDLGGNSPLHF.